Listed below are T cell receptor beta chains from one sample, sequenced in a study of T cells in Graves' hyperthyroidism and ophthalmopathy. TCRdb redid the calling of the multiplex PCR reads with MiXCR, one entry per CDR3 protein. The table includes a few hundred thousand distinct CDR3 sequences, roughly an eighth detected once. Material for sequencing was blood. These receptors were obtained from a woman younger than 30 with Graves' hyperthyroidism. CDR3s include the opening cysteine and the closing phenylalanine or tryptophan. The D gene is left open where the match is weak. Clone size is shown for a subset of rows, as once, few, many or a class of expanded clone.

v_gene,j_gene,d_gene,abundance,CDR3aa,CDR3nt
TRBV29-1,TRBJ1-1,.,.,CSDRTGYTEAFF,TGCAGCGACCGGACGGGATACACTGAAGCTTTCTTT
TRBV20-1,TRBJ2-1,TRBD2,many,CSAPTSGRVPYNEQFF,TGCAGTGCTCCGACTAGCGGGAGGGTCCCCTACAATGAGCAGTTCTTC
TRBV4-1,TRBJ1-2,.,.,CASSQDLLSGIGYGYTF,TGCGCCAGCAGCCAAGATCTCCTTTCGGGGATCGGCTATGGCTACACCTTC
TRBV4-1,TRBJ2-1,TRBD2,many,CASTTSGSSYNEQFF,TGTGCCAGCACTACTAGCGGGAGTTCCTACAATGAGCAGTTCTTC
TRBV27,TRBJ2-4,.,.,CASTVSGRSSIQYF,TGTGCCAGCACCGTTAGTGGGCGATCAAGCATTCAGTACTTC
TRBV6-1,TRBJ2-3,TRBD1,many,CASNGGSDRSTDTQYF,TGTGCCAGCAATGGCGGGTCGGACAGGAGCACAGATACGCAGTATTTT
TRBV9,TRBJ2-3,.,many,CASSVEDRSPPDTQYF,TGTGCCAGCAGCGTAGAGGACCGGTCCCCCCCGGATACGCAGTATTTT
TRBV16,TRBJ1-1,.,many,CASSPEGYTEAFF,TGTGCCAGCAGCCCCGAGGGGTACACTGAAGCTTTCTTT
TRBV6-1,TRBJ2-7,.,many,CASSALAGALYEQYF,TGTGCCAGCAGTGCCCTCGCAGGGGCGCTCTACGAGCAGTACTTC
TRBV6-1,TRBJ2-2,TRBD1,few,CASSIHPSGQSYTGELFF,TGTGCCAGCAGTATACACCCGTCGGGACAGTCCTACACCGGGGAGCTGTTTTTT
TRBV5-1,TRBJ2-1,.,many,CASSLRDLTDEQFF,TGCGCCAGCAGCCTACGGGACCTTACCGATGAGCAGTTCTTC
TRBV12-3/TRBV12-4,TRBJ2-5,TRBD2,.,CASSLGGLAGTETQYF,TGTGCCAGCAGTCTGGGGGGACTAGCGGGAACTGAGACCCAGTACTTC
TRBV9,TRBJ2-6,.,many,CASSVGNGANVLTF,TGTGCCAGCAGCGTAGGGAATGGGGCCAACGTCCTGACTTTC
TRBV9,TRBJ2-2,.,.,CASSSHPQGLGNTGELFF,TGTGCCAGCAGCTCTCACCCCCAGGGCCTGGGGAACACCGGGGAGCTGTTTTTT
TRBV19,TRBJ2-7,TRBD2,many,CASSISPGLAGYSYEQYF,TGTGCCAGTAGTATAAGCCCCGGACTAGCGGGTTACTCCTACGAGCAGTACTTC
TRBV7-9,TRBJ1-1,.,.,CASSPSEGEAFF,TGTGCCAGCAGCCCGTCGGAAGGAGAAGCTTTCTTT
TRBV11-3,TRBJ2-1,.,few,CASSPVSYNEQFF,TGTGCCAGCAGCCCGGTCAGTTACAATGAGCAGTTCTTC
TRBV19,TRBJ1-5,TRBD1,few,CASGQVGNQPQHF,TGTGCCAGTGGACAGGTCGGCAATCAGCCCCAGCATTTT
TRBV3-1,TRBJ1-6,TRBD1,many,CASSQDRGRRSPLHF,TGTGCCAGCAGCCAAGACAGGGGGCGCAGGTCACCCCTCCACTTT
TRBV7-9,TRBJ2-7,.,many,CASSLVAGNEQYF,TGTGCCAGCAGCTTAGTCGCGGGGAACGAGCAGTACTTC
TRBV12-3/TRBV12-4,TRBJ1-3,.,many,CASSLQGSNTIYF,TGTGCCAGCAGTTTACAGGGGAGCAACACCATATATTTT
TRBV7-8,TRBJ2-1,TRBD1,many,CASSPPGDRVYNEQFF,TGTGCCAGCAGCCCACCAGGGGACAGGGTCTACAATGAGCAGTTCTTC
TRBV20-1,TRBJ2-1,TRBD2,once,CSARTSGNYNEQFF,TGCAGTGCTAGGACTAGCGGAAACTACAATGAGCAGTTCTTC
TRBV12-3/TRBV12-4,TRBJ2-1,TRBD2,.,CASGTSVSYNEQFF,TGTGCCAGTGGGACTAGCGTTTCCTACAATGAGCAGTTCTTC
TRBV6-6,TRBJ1-1,TRBD1,.,CASSYSKGALNTEAFF,TGTGCCAGCAGTTACTCGAAGGGGGCCTTGAACACTGAAGCTTTCTTT
TRBV3-1,TRBJ1-2,TRBD1,few,CASSQDGGTVPYYGYTF,TGTGCCAGCAGCCAAGATGGGGGGACAGTCCCCTACTATGGCTACACCTTC
TRBV4-1,TRBJ1-2,.,.,CASSQDKAENYGYTF,TGCGCCAGCAGCCAAGACAAGGCCGAAAACTATGGCTACACCTTC
TRBV12-3/TRBV12-4,TRBJ2-1,TRBD2,many,CASSPRTSGAHNEQFF,TGTGCCAGCAGTCCTCGGACTAGCGGGGCACACAATGAGCAGTTCTTC
TRBV27,TRBJ1-1,.,many,CARPPPARAEAFF,TGTGCCAGACCCCCCCCGGCCCGGGCTGAAGCTTTCTTT
TRBV30,TRBJ1-1,.,many,CAWSVLGGNTEAFF,TGTGCCTGGAGTGTACTTGGTGGGAACACTGAAGCTTTCTTT
TRBV6-2/TRBV6-3,TRBJ1-2,.,many,CASSYLVSANYGYTF,TGTGCCAGCAGTTACTTGGTGTCAGCGAACTATGGCTACACCTTC
TRBV19,TRBJ2-7,.,once,CASSRTSSGSYEQYF,TGTGCCAGTAGCCGGACATCTTCGGGCTCCTACGAGCAGTACTTC
TRBV7-2,TRBJ2-3,TRBD2,many,CASSLDPVERESTDTQYF,TGTGCCAGCAGCTTAGATCCGGTTGAGCGGGAGAGCACAGATACGCAGTATTTT
TRBV30,TRBJ1-2,.,many,CACTRDIPGGYTF,TGTGCCTGTACCCGGGACATACCCGGAGGCTACACCTTC
TRBV11-2,TRBJ2-1,.,few,CASQQEMTYNEQFF,TGTGCCAGCCAACAGGAGATGACCTACAATGAGCAGTTCTTC
TRBV30,TRBJ2-3,TRBD2,.,CAGRLAGGADTQYF,TGTGCCGGGAGGCTAGCGGGAGGGGCAGATACGCAGTATTTT
TRBV3-1,TRBJ2-3,.,many,CASSQGGPRGATQYF,TGTGCCAGCAGCCAAGGGGGACCTCGAGGCGCTACGCAGTATTTT
TRBV2,TRBJ2-1,TRBD2,.,CASSEVTSGSFHEQFF,TGTGCCAGCAGTGAAGTTACTAGCGGGAGCTTCCATGAGCAGTTCTTC
TRBV11-3,TRBJ2-1,TRBD2,many,CASSSILAAQGGFSIEQFF,TGTGCCAGCAGCTCCATTCTAGCGGCCCAGGGAGGTTTCTCAATTGAGCAGTTCTTC
TRBV13,TRBJ2-3,.,many,CASSLRLTSTDTQYF,TGTGCCAGCAGCTTAAGGTTGACTAGCACAGATACGCAGTATTTT
TRBV10-1,TRBJ2-3,TRBD2,many,CASSESWEGDTQYF,TGCGCCAGCAGTGAGTCTTGGGAGGGAGATACGCAGTATTTT
TRBV29-1,TRBJ2-5,.,many,CSVTTTYQETQYF,TGCAGCGTCACGACAACGTACCAAGAGACCCAGTACTTC
TRBV12-3/TRBV12-4,TRBJ1-4,.,many,CASSLGREDEKLFF,TGTGCCAGCAGTCTTGGACGGGAGGATGAAAAACTGTTTTTT
TRBV30,TRBJ1-5,TRBD1,many,CAWSVGTGHQPQHF,TGTGCCTGGAGTGTAGGGACAGGTCATCAGCCCCAGCATTTT
TRBV20-1,TRBJ1-1,TRBD1,many,CSARGTGDSEAFF,TGCAGTGCTCGGGGTACAGGGGACTCTGAAGCTTTCTTT
TRBV12-3/TRBV12-4,TRBJ2-1,.,many,CASSLERILYEQFF,TGTGCCAGCAGTTTAGAACGTATTCTCTATGAGCAGTTCTTC
TRBV6-1,TRBJ2-1,.,many,CASSEVRLDGYNEQFF,TGTGCCAGCAGTGAGGTACGGCTGGACGGCTACAATGAGCAGTTCTTC
TRBV19,TRBJ2-6,TRBD2,.,CASTFSGTSGRDGANVLTF,TGTGCCAGTACCTTCTCCGGGACTAGCGGGAGAGATGGGGCCAACGTCCTGACTTTC
TRBV5-1,TRBJ1-3,.,.,CASAVGVTGSGNTIYF,TGCGCCAGCGCCGTAGGAGTGACGGGCTCTGGAAACACCATATATTTT
TRBV19,TRBJ2-1,.,many,CASSGKGYEQFF,TGTGCCAGTAGCGGGAAGGGGTATGAGCAGTTCTTC
TRBV20-1,TRBJ2-5,TRBD2,many,CSVLAGGPQETQYF,TGCAGTGTTCTAGCGGGAGGGCCCCAAGAGACCCAGTACTTC
TRBV5-1,TRBJ1-2,TRBD1,.,CASSLMTGPDGYTF,TGCGCCAGCAGCCTGATGACAGGGCCCGATGGCTACACCTTC
TRBV5-4,TRBJ2-3,.,.,CASRPDPGRPDTQYF,TGTGCCAGCAGACCCGACCCGGGGCGTCCAGATACGCAGTACTTT
TRBV13,TRBJ2-7,.,many,CASSFLYEQYF,TGTGCCAGCAGCTTTTTGTACGAGCAGTACTTC
TRBV6-1,TRBJ1-5,.,.,CASTKQGNPNQPQHF,TGTGCCAGCACCAAACAGGGCAACCCCAATCAGCCCCAGCATTTT
TRBV6-1,TRBJ1-5,.,.,CASSSQDGVGQPQHF,TGTGCCAGCAGTTCCCAGGACGGGGTTGGTCAGCCCCAGCATTTT
TRBV2,TRBJ1-5,.,few,CASQDGVGSNQPQHF,TGTGCCAGCCAGGACGGCGTCGGTAGCAATCAGCCCCAGCATTTT
TRBV12-3/TRBV12-4,TRBJ1-5,.,many,CASRVGRQPQHF,TGTGCCAGCAGAGTAGGGAGGCAGCCCCAGCATTTT
TRBV12-3/TRBV12-4,TRBJ2-2,.,many,CASSLGGRGTGELFF,TGTGCCAGCAGTTTGGGGGGGCGAGGCACCGGGGAGCTGTTTTTT
TRBV18,TRBJ1-5,.,many,CASSQRGRQSNQPQHF,TGTGCCAGCTCACAAAGAGGGAGACAGAGCAATCAGCCCCAGCATTTT